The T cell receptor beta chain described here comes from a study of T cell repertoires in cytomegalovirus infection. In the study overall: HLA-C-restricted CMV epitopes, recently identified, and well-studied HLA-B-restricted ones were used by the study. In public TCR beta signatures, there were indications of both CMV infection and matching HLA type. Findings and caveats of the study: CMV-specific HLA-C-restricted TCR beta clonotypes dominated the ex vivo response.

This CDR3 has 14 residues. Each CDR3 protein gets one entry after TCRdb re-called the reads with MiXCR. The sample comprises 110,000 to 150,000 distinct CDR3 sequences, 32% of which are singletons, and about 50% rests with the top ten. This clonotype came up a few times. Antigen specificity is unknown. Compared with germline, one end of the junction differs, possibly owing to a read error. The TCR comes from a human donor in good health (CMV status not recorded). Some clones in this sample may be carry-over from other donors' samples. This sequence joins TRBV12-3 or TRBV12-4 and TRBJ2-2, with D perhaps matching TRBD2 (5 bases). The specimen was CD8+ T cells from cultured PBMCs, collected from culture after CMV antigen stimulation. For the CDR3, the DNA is TGTGCCAGCAGTATAGCGTCCCCGGGCGGGGAGCTGTTTTTT. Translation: CASSIASPGGELFF.